The 13 T cell receptor beta chains below come from one sample, sequenced in a study of blood T cell repertoires in COVID-19 (dated by TCRdb to 2018 to 2021). The library was built by means of the immunoSEQ multiplex PCR assay. TCRdb re-hosts the immuneACCESS table, in-frame sequences only. Its copies lack some clones; in the studies checked, an unresolved V gene accounts for under half of them, and the cause for the rest is not known. The sample yields around 480,000 clones; about 90% were counted once. The biggest ten clones account for under 0.75% of the sample. Sequenced material: PBMCs or T cells enriched from blood (not recorded which). These receptor sequences come from a woman between 18 and 29 years old who had recovered from COVID-19.

The chain employs TRBV14 and TRBJ1-2; the match to TRBD1 covers 10 bases. The CDR3 spans 15 residues. J lost 7 bases, V lost 4 bases, and 9 bases had no gene match. Germline V gives CDR1 SGHDN, CDR2 FVKESK. This CDR3 is CASSPHRDRGLGYTF. For the CDR3, the DNA is TGTGCCAGCAGCCCTCACCGGGACAGGGGTCTTGGCTACACCTTC.

This clone has only one observation. Other DNA sequences within the sample encode an identical CDR3. This rearrangement joins TRBV5-1 to TRBJ2-3; 11 nucleotides align to TRBD1. Germline-derived CDR1 and CDR2 are SGHRS and YFSETQ. This CDR3 region has 15 residues. Trimming cost V 4 bases and J 3 bases; bases outside gene matches: 4. Written as DNA, the CDR3 is TGCGCCAGCAGCCCGGGGACAGGGGGTACAGATACGCAGTATTTT. Translation: CASSPGTGGTDTQYF.

This chain connects TRBV27 to TRBJ1-6, with no clear D. Looked up from germline, CDR1 is MNHEY and CDR2 is SMNVEV (reference sequence). Trimming left V 1 base short and J 9 bases short, with 10 bases between. The CDR3 runs to 14 residues. The CDR3 reads CASSLLDGGSPLHF. As DNA, the CDR3 is TGTGCCAGCAGTTTATTAGATGGAGGTTCACCCCTCCACTTT.

In this sample, this clone turned up a few times. The V and J genes are TRBV27 and TRBJ1-5, with D tentatively TRBD1 (6 bases). Germline CDR1 is MNHEY and CDR2 is SMNVEV (reference sequence). This CDR3 has 16 residues. V lost 3 bases and J lost 0, with 12 bases in between. The CDR3 loop reads CASSFLGGLSNQPQHF. In nucleotides, the CDR3 is TGTGCCAGCAGTTTCCTGGGGGGGCTTAGCAATCAGCCCCAGCATTTT.

The chain links TRBV19 to TRBJ2-3; no clear D gene. V was clipped by 4 bases and J by 0 bases, with 11 bases between them. Germline V lookup: CDR1 LNHDA, CDR2 SQIVND (reference sequence). This CDR3 comprises 15 residues. CDR3: CASSSLIASTDTQYF. In DNA form, the CDR3 reads TGTGCCAGTAGTAGCCTCATAGCTAGCACAGATACGCAGTATTTT.

The genes are TRBV7-9 and TRBJ1-6; no clear D. V gave up 1 base and J gave up 6 bases, with 7 bases separating them. The CDR3 spans 14 residues. Germline V gene sequence: CDR1 SEHNR, CDR2 FQNEAQ (reference sequence). CDR3 bases: TGTGCCAGCAGCTTAGGGGCAGGTAATTCACCCCTCCACTTT. Translated, it gives CASSLGAGNSPLHF. The whole variable domain, filled in from reference TRBV7-9 and TRBJ1-6, reads DTGVSQNPRHKITKRGQNVTFRCDPISEHNRLYWYRQTLGQGPEFLTYFQNEAQLEKSRLLSDRFSAERPKGSFSTLEIQRTEQGDSAMYLCASSLGAGNSPLHFGNGTRLTVT.

The chain employs TRBV5-1 and TRBJ2-3; a possible D gene is TRBD1 (5 bases). Trimming pared 0 bases from V and 5 bases from J, leaving 10 bases between. CDR1 and CDR2 from the germline V gene are SGHRS and YFSETQ. This CDR3 comprises 14 residues. The CDR3 nucleotides read TGCGCCAGCAGCTTGGAGGGGTTTGGAGATACGCAGTATTTT. Protein product: CASSLEGFGDTQYF.

This chain uses TRBV11-3 with TRBJ2-2; D is possibly TRBD2 (6 bases). CDR1 and CDR2 (germline): SGHNT, YENEEA. The V end lost 5 bases, the J end lost 8 bases, and 15 bases lay between the germline ends. This CDR3 contains 14 residues. CDR3 in amino acids: CASSPGGTSGELFF. The CDR3 DNA sequence: TGTGCCAGCAGCCCCGGGGGAACCTCAGGGGAGCTGTTTTTT.

Comments on this clone: This same CDR3 is encoded by further DNA sequences in the sample. The CDR3 loop reads CASSLDRPGTDTQYF. The CDR3 region has the DNA TGTGCCAGCAGCTTGGACAGACCAGGCACAGATACGCAGTATTTT. The V call is TRBV5-4, the J call TRBJ2-3; D remains ambiguous. The CDR3 is made up of 15 amino acids. Germline V gene lookup returns CDR1 SGHNT and CDR2 YYREEE (reference sequence). V shed 0 bases and J shed 1 base, with 9 bases lying between them. Looking up the rest from reference TRBV5-4 and TRBJ2-3 gives the full variable domain: ETGVTQSPTHLIKTRGQQVTLRCSSQSGHNTVSWYQQALGQGPQFIFQYYREEENGRGNFPPRFSGLQFPNYSSELNVNALELDDSALYLCASSLDRPGTDTQYFGPGTRLTVL.

The gene calls are TRBV15 and TRBJ1-3; D is ambiguous. CDR1 and CDR2 (germline): LNHNV, YYDKDF (reference sequence). CDR3 length: 13 residues. Trimming took 3 bases from V and 4 from J, leaving 7 bases between them. The CDR3 nucleotides are TGTGCCACCAGCAGGTCCAGAGGAAACACCATATATTTT. Its translation: CATSRSRGNTIYF.

DNA for the CDR3: TGTGCCTGGAGTCCCCTCGGGCAGGGGGTCACTGAAGCTTTCTTT. The encoded protein is CAWSPLGQGVTEAFF. The chain joins TRBV30 to TRBJ1-1; 7 bases line up with TRBD1. This CDR3 region has 15 residues. Germline V gives CDR1 GTSNPN, CDR2 SVGIG (reference sequence). The V segment lost 2 bases and the J segment 4 bases; nucleotides outside the gene matches: 10.

This chain connects TRBV7-3 to TRBJ1-1; weak D call: TRBD1 (6 bases). Trimming removed 5 bases from V and 4 bases from J, with 20 bases in between. This CDR3 spans 16 amino acids. From germline, CDR1 is SGHTA and CDR2 FQGTGA. CDR3 residues: CASSPTPTGASTEAFF. CDR3 bases: TGTGCCAGCAGCCCTACCCCGACAGGCGCGAGCACTGAAGCTTTCTTT.

This clone was detected once. V usage is TRBV15 and J usage is TRBJ2-1; D not certain. Trimming took off 0 bases at V and 0 bases at J, with 6 bases between the two ends. CDR3 length: 15 amino acids. The germline V gene has CDR1 LNHNV and CDR2 YYDKDF (reference sequence). CDR3 residues: CATSRDPSSYNEQFF. As DNA, the CDR3 is TGTGCCACCAGCAGAGATCCGAGCTCCTACAATGAGCAGTTCTTC.